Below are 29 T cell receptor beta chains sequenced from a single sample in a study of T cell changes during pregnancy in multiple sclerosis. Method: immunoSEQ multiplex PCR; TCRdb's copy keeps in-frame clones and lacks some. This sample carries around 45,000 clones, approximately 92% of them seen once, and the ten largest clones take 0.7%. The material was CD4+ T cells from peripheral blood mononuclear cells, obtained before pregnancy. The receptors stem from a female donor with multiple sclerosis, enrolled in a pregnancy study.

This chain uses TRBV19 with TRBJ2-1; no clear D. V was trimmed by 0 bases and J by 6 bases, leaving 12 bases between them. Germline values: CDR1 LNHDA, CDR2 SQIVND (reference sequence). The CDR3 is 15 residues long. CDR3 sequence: CASSIEDLRSNEQFF. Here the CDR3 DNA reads TGTGCCAGTAGTATAGAGGATTTGAGGAGCAATGAGCAGTTCTTC.

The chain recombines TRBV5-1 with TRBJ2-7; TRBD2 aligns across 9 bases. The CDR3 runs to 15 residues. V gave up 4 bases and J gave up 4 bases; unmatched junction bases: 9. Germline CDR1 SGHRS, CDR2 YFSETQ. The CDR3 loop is CASSGDLAGSYEQYF. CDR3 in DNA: TGCGCCAGCAGCGGGGATCTAGCGGGGAGTTACGAGCAGTACTTC.

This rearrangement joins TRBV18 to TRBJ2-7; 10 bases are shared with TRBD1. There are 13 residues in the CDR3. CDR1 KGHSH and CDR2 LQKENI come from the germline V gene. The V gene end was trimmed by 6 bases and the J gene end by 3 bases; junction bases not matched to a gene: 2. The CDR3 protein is CASSTGGLYEQYF. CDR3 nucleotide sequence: TGTGCCAGCTCGACAGGGGGCCTCTACGAGCAGTACTTC.

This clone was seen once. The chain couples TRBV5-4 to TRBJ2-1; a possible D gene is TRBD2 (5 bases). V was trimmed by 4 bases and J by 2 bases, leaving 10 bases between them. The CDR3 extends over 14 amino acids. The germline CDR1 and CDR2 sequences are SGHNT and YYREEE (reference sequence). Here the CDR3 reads CASSPDLAYNEQFF. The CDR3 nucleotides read TGTGCCAGCAGCCCGGACTTAGCCTACAATGAGCAGTTCTTC.

CDR3 sequence reads: CASSLQGLVLANYGYTF. DNA of the CDR3: TGTGCCAGCAGCTTGCAGGGCCTAGTCCTTGCGAACTATGGCTACACCTTC. The rearrangement uses TRBV5-4 and TRBJ1-2, with D possibly TRBD1 on 5 matching bases. The CDR3 runs to 17 residues. Trimming stripped 1 base from V and 2 bases from J, with 18 bases between. CDR1 is SGHNT and CDR2 is YYREEE in the germline V gene (reference sequence).

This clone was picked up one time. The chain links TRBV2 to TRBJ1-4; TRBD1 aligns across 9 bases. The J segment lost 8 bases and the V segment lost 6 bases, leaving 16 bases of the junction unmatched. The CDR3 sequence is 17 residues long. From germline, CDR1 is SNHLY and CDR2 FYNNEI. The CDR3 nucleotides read TGTGCCAGCAGGGTAATCACAGGGGGCGGGGGCTTCGAAAAACTGTTTTTT. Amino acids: CASRVITGGGGFEKLFF. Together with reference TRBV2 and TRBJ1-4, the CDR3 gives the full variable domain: EPEVTQTPSHQVTQMGQEVILRCVPISNHLYFYWYRQILGQKVEFLVSFYNNEISEKSEIFDDQFSVERPDGSNFTLKIRSTKLEDSAMYFCASRVITGGGGFEKLFFGSGTQLSVL.

CDR3 amino acids: CASSSDGQVSNQPQHF. The CDR3 nucleotides are TGTGCCAGCAGCTCGGATGGACAGGTTAGCAATCAGCCCCAGCATTTT. The rearrangement links TRBV7-2 to TRBJ1-5; 7 nucleotides line up with TRBD1. This CDR3 has 16 amino acids. The trim removed 4 bases at V and 0 bases at J, leaving 6 bases unmatched. Germline CDR1 and CDR2: SGHTA and FQGNSA.

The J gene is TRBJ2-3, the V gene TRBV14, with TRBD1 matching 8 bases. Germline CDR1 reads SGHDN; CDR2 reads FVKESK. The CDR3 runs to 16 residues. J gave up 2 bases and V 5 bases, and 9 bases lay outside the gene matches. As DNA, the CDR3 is TGTGCCAGCAGCGTCCGACAGGGGACCTTCACAGATACGCAGTATTTT. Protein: CASSVRQGTFTDTQYF. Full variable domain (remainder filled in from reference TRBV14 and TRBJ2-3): EAGVTQFPSHSVIEKGQTVTLRCDPISGHDNLYWYRRVMGKEIKFLLHFVKESKQDESGMPNNRFLAERTGGTYSTLKVQPAELEDSGVYFCASSVRQGTFTDTQYFGPGTRLTVL.

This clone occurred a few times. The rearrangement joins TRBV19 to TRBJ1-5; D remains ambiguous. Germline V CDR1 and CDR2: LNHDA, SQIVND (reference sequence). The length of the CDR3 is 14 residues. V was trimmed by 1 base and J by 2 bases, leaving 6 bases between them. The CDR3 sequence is CASSIGQGNQPQHF. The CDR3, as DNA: TGTGCCAGTAGTATAGGGCAGGGCAATCAGCCCCAGCATTTT.

The CDR3 spells CASSEGPSLTDTQYF. The DNA for the CDR3 is TGTGCCAGCAGTGAAGGGCCTAGTCTCACAGATACGCAGTATTTT. The chain joins TRBV6-1 to TRBJ2-3; D gene unclear. The CDR3 spans 15 residues. V shed 1 base and J shed 2 bases, with 10 bases lying between them. Germline V gene lookup returns CDR1 MNHNS and CDR2 SASEGT.

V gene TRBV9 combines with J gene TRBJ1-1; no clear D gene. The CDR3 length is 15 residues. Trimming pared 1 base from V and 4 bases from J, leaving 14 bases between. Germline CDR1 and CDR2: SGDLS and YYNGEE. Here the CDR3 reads CASSVSDTPSTEAFF. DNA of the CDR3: TGTGCCAGCAGCGTATCAGACACCCCCTCCACTGAAGCTTTCTTT.

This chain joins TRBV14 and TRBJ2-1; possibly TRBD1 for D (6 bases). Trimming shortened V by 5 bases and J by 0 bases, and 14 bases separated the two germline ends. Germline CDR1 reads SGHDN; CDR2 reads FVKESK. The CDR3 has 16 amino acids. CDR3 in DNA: TGTGCCAGCAGCACCCGTAAAGGGGGCTCCTACAATGAGCAGTTCTTC. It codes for CASSTRKGGSYNEQFF.

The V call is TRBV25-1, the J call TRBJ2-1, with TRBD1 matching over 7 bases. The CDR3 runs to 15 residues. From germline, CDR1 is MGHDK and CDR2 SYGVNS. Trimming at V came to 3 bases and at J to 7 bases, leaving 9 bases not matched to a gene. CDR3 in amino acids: CASSETGRMGNEQFF. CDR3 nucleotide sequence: TGTGCCAGCAGTGAGACAGGGCGGATGGGGAATGAGCAGTTCTTC.

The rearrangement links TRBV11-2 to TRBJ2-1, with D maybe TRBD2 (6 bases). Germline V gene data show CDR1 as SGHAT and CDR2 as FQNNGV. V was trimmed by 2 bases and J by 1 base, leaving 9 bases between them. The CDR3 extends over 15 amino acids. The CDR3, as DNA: TGTGCCAGCAGCTTATACGGGGGATCCTACAATGAGCAGTTCTTC. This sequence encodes CASSLYGGSYNEQFF.

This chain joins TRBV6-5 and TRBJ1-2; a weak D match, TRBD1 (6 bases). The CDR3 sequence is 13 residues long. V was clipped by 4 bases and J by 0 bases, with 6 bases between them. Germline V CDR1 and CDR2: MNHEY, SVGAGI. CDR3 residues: CASSWDTNYGYTF. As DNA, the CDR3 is TGTGCCAGCAGTTGGGACACTAACTATGGCTACACCTTC.

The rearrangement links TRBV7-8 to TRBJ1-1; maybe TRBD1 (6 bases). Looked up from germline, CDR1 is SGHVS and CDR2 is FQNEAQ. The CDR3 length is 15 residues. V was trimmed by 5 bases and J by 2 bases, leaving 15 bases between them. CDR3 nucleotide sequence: TGTGCCAGCAGCCCTAGGGGAGGGGGTAACACTGAAGCTTTCTTT. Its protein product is CASSPRGGGNTEAFF.

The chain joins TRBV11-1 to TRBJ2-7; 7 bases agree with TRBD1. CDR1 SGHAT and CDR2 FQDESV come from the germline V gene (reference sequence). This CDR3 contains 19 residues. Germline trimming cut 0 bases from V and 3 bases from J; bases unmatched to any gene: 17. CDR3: CASSLALYPGQLASYEQYF. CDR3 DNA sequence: TGTGCCAGCAGCTTAGCCCTTTACCCGGGACAGCTTGCGAGCTACGAGCAGTACTTC.

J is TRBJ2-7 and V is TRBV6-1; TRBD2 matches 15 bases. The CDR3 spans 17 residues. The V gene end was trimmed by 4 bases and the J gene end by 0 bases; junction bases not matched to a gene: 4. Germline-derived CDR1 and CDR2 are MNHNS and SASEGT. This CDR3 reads CASSGGTSGRNSYEQYF. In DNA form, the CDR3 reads TGTGCCAGCAGTGGCGGGACTAGCGGGAGGAACTCCTACGAGCAGTACTTC.

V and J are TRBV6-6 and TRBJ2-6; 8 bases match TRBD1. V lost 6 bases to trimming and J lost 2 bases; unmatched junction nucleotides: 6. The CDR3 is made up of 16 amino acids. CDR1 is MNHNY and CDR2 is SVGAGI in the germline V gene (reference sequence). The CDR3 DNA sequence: TGTGCCAGCAGGGGGCGGACAGGGCCTGGGGCCAACGTCCTGACTTTC. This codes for CASRGRTGPGANVLTF.

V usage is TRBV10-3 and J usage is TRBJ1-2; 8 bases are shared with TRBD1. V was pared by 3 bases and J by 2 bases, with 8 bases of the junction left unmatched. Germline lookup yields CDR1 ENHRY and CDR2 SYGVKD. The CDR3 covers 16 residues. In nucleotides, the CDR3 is TGTGCCATCAGTGATCTCGCGGACAGGGCCAACTATGGCTACACCTTC. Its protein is CAISDLADRANYGYTF.

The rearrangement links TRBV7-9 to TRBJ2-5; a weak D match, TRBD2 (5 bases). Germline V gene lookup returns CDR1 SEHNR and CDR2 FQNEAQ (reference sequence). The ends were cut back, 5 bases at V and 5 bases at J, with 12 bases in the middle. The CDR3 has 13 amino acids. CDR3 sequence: CASSRVGEETQYF. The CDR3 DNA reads TGTGCCAGCAGCCGAGTCGGGGAGGAGACCCAGTACTTC.

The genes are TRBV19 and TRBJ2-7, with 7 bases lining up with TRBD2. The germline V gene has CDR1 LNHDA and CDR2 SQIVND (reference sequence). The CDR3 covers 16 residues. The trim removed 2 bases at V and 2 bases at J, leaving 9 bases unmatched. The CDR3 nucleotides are TGTGCCAGTAGTATACAGGCCGAGGGACTAACCTACGAGCAGTACTTC. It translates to CASSIQAEGLTYEQYF.

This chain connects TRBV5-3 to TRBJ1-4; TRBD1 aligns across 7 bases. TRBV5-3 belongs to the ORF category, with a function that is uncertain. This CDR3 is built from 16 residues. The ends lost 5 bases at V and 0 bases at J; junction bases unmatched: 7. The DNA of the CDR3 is TGTGCCAGAAGGTTTGGGACAGACTCAACTAATGAAAAACTGTTTTTT. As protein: CARRFGTDSTNEKLFF.

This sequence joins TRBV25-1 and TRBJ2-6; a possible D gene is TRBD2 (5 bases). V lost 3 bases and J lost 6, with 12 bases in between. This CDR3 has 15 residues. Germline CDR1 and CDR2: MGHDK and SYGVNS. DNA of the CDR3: TGTGCCAGCAGTGACCCGGGGAATAAGGCCAACGTCCTGACTTTC. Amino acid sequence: CASSDPGNKANVLTF.

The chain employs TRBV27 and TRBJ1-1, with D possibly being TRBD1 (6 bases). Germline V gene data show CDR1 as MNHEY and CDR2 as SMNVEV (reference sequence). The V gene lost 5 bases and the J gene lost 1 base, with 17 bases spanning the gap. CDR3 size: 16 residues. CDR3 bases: TGTGCCAGCAGTACATATCGAGGGGGAAAGAACACTGAAGCTTTCTTT. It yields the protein CASSTYRGGKNTEAFF.

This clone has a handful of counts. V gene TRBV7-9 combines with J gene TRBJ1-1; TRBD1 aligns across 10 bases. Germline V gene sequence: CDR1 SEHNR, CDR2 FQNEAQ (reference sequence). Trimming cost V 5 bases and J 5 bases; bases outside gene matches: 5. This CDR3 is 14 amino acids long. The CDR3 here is CASSRQGALTEAFF. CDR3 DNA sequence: TGTGCCAGCAGCCGACAGGGGGCTTTAACTGAAGCTTTCTTT.

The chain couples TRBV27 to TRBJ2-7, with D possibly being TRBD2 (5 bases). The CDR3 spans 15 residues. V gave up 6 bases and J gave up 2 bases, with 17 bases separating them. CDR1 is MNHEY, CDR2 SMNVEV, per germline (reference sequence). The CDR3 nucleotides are TGTGCCAGCAGATTACTAGTCCCCGGCCCCTACGAGCAGTACTTC. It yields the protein CASRLLVPGPYEQYF.

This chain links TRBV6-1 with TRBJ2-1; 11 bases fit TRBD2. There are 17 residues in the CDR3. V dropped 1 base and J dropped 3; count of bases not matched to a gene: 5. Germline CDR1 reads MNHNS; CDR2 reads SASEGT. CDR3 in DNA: TGTGCCAGCAGTGAAGTCGGACTAGCGGGCTTCTACAATGAGCAGTTCTTC. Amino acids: CASSEVGLAGFYNEQFF.

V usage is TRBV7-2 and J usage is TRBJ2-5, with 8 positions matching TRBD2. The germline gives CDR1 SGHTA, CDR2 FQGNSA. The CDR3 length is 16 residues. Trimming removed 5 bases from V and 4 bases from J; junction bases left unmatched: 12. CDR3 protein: CASSPSRGGLRETQYF. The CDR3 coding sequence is TGTGCCAGCAGCCCCAGCCGGGGGGGCCTGCGAGAGACCCAGTACTTC. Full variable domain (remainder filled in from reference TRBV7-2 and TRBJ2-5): GAGVSQSPSNKVTEKGKDVELRCDPISGHTALYWYRQSLGQGLEFLIYFQGNSAPDKSGLPSDRFSAERTGGSVSTLTIQRTQQEDSAVYLCASSPSRGGLRETQYFGPGTRLLVL.